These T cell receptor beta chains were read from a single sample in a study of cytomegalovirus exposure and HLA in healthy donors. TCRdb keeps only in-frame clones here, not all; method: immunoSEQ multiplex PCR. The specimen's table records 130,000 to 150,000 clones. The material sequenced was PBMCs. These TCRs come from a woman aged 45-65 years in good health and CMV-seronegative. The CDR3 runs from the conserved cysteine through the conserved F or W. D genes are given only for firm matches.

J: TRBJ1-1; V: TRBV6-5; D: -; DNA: TGTGCCAGCAGTTACAAGAGACGGGGGAACACTGAAGCTTTCTTT; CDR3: CASSYKRRGNTEAFF
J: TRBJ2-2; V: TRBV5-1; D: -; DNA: TGCGCCAGCAGCTTGGACAGGACCTACACCGGGGAGCTGTTTTTT; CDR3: CASSLDRTYTGELFF
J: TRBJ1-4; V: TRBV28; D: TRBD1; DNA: TGTGCCAGCAGTTCCCCGGGACAGGGAACTAATGAAAAACTGTTTTTT; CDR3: CASSSPGQGTNEKLFF
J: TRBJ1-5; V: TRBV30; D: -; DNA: TGTGCCTGGGGGGGGGATAGCAATCAGCCCCAGCATTTT; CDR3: CAWGGDSNQPQHF
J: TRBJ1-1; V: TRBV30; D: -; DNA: TGTGCCTGGACCCGCGCTAACACTGAAGCTTTCTTT; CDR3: CAWTRANTEAFF
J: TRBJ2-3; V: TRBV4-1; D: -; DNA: TGCGCCAGCAGCCAAGATCGGGTTCCAGATACGCAGTATTTT; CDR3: CASSQDRVPDTQYF
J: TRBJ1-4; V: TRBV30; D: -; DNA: TGTGCCTGGAGTAGAGTTTTGGAGGAAAAACTGTTTTTT; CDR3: CAWSRVLEEKLFF
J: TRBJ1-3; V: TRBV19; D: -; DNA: TGTGCCAGCTTGTCGGGGAAGTACAACACCATATATTTT; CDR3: CASLSGKYNTIYF
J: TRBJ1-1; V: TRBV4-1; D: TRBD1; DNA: TGCGCCAGCAGCCAATTGGGACAGGGCGGCACTGAAGCTTTCTTT; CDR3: CASSQLGQGGTEAFF
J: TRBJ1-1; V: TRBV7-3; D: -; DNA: TGTGCCAGCAGCTCCGGACAGAACACTGAAGCTTTCTTT; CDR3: CASSSGQNTEAFF
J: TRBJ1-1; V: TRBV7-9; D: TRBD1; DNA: TGTGCCAGCAGAACAGGGGGCGCAGGACGGGCTTTCTTT; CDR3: CASRTGGAGRAFF
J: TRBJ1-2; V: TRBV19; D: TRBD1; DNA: TGTGCCGGTACGCGCAGGGGGACTTATGGCTACACCTTC; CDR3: CAGTRRGTYGYTF
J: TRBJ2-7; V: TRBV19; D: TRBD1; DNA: TGTGCCAGTACCCCCGGGACAGGGGTCCCCTACGAGCAGTACTTC; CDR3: CASTPGTGVPYEQYF
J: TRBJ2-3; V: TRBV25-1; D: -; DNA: TGTGCCAGCAGCCGACAGGCCACAGATACGCAGTATTTT; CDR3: CASSRQATDTQYF
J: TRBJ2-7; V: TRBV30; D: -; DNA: TGTGCCTGGAGTACCGGAGATTCCTACGAGCAGTACTTC; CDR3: CAWSTGDSYEQYF
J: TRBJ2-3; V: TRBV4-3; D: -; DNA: TGCGCCAGCAGCCAAGATTACTACACAGATACGCAGTATTTT; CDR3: CASSQDYYTDTQYF
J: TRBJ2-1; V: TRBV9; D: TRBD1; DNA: TGTGCCAGCAGCCCTCAAGGACAGGGGCTATACAATGAGCAGTTCTTC; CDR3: CASSPQGQGLYNEQFF
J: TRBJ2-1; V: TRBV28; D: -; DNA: TGTGCCAGCAGTTTCGAGGTTTGGGAGCAGTTCTTC; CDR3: CASSFEVWEQFF
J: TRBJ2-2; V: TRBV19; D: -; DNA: TGTGCCAGTAGTACACAGGGAACCGGGGAGCTGTTTTTT; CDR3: CASSTQGTGELFF
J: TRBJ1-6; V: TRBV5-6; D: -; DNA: TGTGCCAGCAGTTTGGGACTATCACCCCTCCACTTT; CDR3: CASSLGLSPLHF
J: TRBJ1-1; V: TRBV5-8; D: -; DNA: TGTGCCAGCAGCTTCGGGGGGCGAACTGAAGCTTTCTTT; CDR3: CASSFGGRTEAFF
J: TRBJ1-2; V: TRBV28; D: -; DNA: TGTGCCAGCAGTTTCCCCGGACAGTTCTATGGCTACACCTTC; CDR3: CASSFPGQFYGYTF
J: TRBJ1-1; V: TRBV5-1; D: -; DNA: TGCGCCAGCTCCCCGGACATATCGAACACTGAAGCTTTCTTT; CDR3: CASSPDISNTEAFF
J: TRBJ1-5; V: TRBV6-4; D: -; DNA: TGTGCCAGCAGTGCCATCTTAGGGGGGCCCCAGCATTTT; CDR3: CASSAILGGPQHF
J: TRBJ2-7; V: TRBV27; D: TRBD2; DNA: TGTGCCAGCAGTTACGGGGGAGGGCACTCCTACGAGCAGTACTTC; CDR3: CASSYGGGHSYEQYF